Following are 3 T cell receptor beta chains from one sample sequenced in a study of identical twins. One entry per CDR3 protein, called by TCRdb with MiXCR from the 5' RACE reads. The sample lists more than 400,000 distinct CDR3 sequences; approximately 16% were seen once. These data are also associated with another study on yellow fever vaccine responses in identical twins.

The sequencing input was CD4+ T cells sorted from blood. The source of these receptors is a woman aged 18-35 years in good health.

The chain carries TRBV12-5 and TRBJ1-2; D remains ambiguous. This CDR3 comprises 16 residues. The V end was cut by 0 bases, the J end by 7 bases, with 18 bases between. CDR1 is LGHNT, CDR2 FRNRAP, per germline. The CDR3 DNA is TGTGCTAGTGGTTTGGTACTGGGTAAGGGAGGCTCTGGCTACACCTTC. It translates to CASGLVLGKGGSGYTF.

The chain recombines TRBV5-1 with TRBJ2-2; TRBD1 agrees at 9 bases. The V gene end was trimmed by 6 bases and the J gene end by 6 bases; junction bases not matched to a gene: 6. This CDR3 spans 14 amino acids. Germline CDR1 is SGHRS and CDR2 is YFSETQ. The CDR3 DNA reads as TGCGCCAGCAACCTGGACAGGGGTTCCGGGGAGCTGTTTTTT. Protein: CASNLDRGSGELFF. Based on the CDR3 plus reference TRBV5-1 and TRBJ2-2, the full variable domain is KAGVTQTPRYLIKTRGQQVTLSCSPISGHRSVSWYQQTPGQGLQFLFEYFSETQRNKGNFPGRFSGRQFSNSRSEMNVSTLELGDSALYLCASNLDRGSGELFFGEGSRLTVL.

The table lists this clonotype with a few counts. The chain uses TRBV15 and TRBJ2-7, with D possibly being TRBD1 or TRBD2 (5 bases each). Between the trimmed V and J ends, which lost 1 base and 1 base, there was a span of 11 bases. The CDR3 consists of 15 residues. Germline CDR1 is LNHNV and CDR2 is YYDKDF (reference sequence). CDR3 in amino acids: CATSRGGTGSYEQYV. In nucleotides, the CDR3 is TGTGCCACCAGCAGAGGGGGGACCGGTTCCTACGAGCAGTACGTC.